The rows below give T cell receptor beta chains drawn from one sample of a study of early T cells in non-severe SARS-CoV-2 infection. TCRdb ran MiXCR on the 5' RACE reads and lists one entry per CDR3 protein. The data hold 45,000 to 55,000 distinct CDR3 sequences, with 6.2% observed a single time. The specimen was whole blood. Receptors were obtained from an adult who was a healthcare worker with PCR-confirmed SARS-CoV-2 infection or an uninfected control (not recorded which). CDR3s include the opening cysteine and the closing phenylalanine or tryptophan. D genes are given only for firm matches. Only part of the rows carry a size: once, few, many, or a class if the clone is expanded.

CDR3nt: TGTGCCAGCAGCCAATCGGGAAGTAATCAGCCCCAGCATTTT
CDR3aa: CASSQSGSNQPQHF
v_gene: TRBV11-1
abundance: many
d_gene: -
j_gene: TRBJ1-5

CDR3nt: TGTGCCAGCACCCGCAGTGATCAATCCTACGAGCAGTACTTC
CDR3aa: CASTRSDQSYEQYF
v_gene: TRBV6-2/TRBV6-3
abundance: -
d_gene: -
j_gene: TRBJ2-7

CDR3nt: TGTGCCAGCAGTGTTAGCGGGGGAAGCACAGATACGCAGTATTTT
CDR3aa: CASSVSGGSTDTQYF
v_gene: TRBV12-3/TRBV12-4
abundance: many
d_gene: TRBD2
j_gene: TRBJ2-3

CDR3nt: TGTGCCAGCAGCTCCGGGGTGTCTGGAAACACCATATATTTT
CDR3aa: CASSSGVSGNTIYF
v_gene: TRBV3-1
abundance: -
d_gene: -
j_gene: TRBJ1-3

CDR3nt: TGTGCCAGCTCATTGGGACAGGGAAATACTGAAGCTTTCTTT
CDR3aa: CASSLGQGNTEAFF
v_gene: TRBV18
abundance: -
d_gene: TRBD1
j_gene: TRBJ1-1

CDR3nt: TGTGCCAGCAAATCGAAGGACGGGGAAGCGACGGGTGAGCAGTTCTTC
CDR3aa: CASKSKDGEATGEQFF
v_gene: TRBV6-6
abundance: once
d_gene: -
j_gene: TRBJ2-1

CDR3nt: TGCGCCAGCAGCTTGCGGAGTCAGGGGGCCTACGAGCAGTACTTC
CDR3aa: CASSLRSQGAYEQYF
v_gene: TRBV5-1
abundance: few
d_gene: TRBD1
j_gene: TRBJ2-7

CDR3nt: TGTGCCTGGAGTGTGGGGACAGGCAATCAGCCCCAGCATTTT
CDR3aa: CAWSVGTGNQPQHF
v_gene: TRBV30
abundance: many
d_gene: TRBD1
j_gene: TRBJ1-5

CDR3nt: TGTGCCAGCAGCTTCGGGTTTTCCTACGAGCAGTACTTC
CDR3aa: CASSFGFSYEQYF
v_gene: TRBV7-8
abundance: many
d_gene: -
j_gene: TRBJ2-7

CDR3nt: TGTGCCAGCAGCTTAAGAGGGTACGAGCAGTACTTC
CDR3aa: CASSLRGYEQYF
v_gene: TRBV7-2
abundance: many
d_gene: -
j_gene: TRBJ2-7

CDR3nt: TGTGCCAGCAGCTCGACAGGGCGTAATTCACCCCTCCACTTT
CDR3aa: CASSSTGRNSPLHF
v_gene: TRBV7-3
abundance: many
d_gene: TRBD1
j_gene: TRBJ1-6

CDR3nt: TGTGCCAGCTCACCACAGACAATTCCGAACACTGAAGCTTTCTTT
CDR3aa: CASSPQTIPNTEAFF
v_gene: TRBV18
abundance: few
d_gene: -
j_gene: TRBJ1-1

CDR3nt: TGTGCCAGTAGTGGCTCGAAAGTTAACACCGGGGAGCTGTTTTTT
CDR3aa: CASSGSKVNTGELFF
v_gene: TRBV19
abundance: few
d_gene: -
j_gene: TRBJ2-2

CDR3nt: TGTGCCAGCAGCCAAGATCTAGGGCGTGCTTTCTTT
CDR3aa: CASSQDLGRAFF
v_gene: TRBV3-1
abundance: many
d_gene: -
j_gene: TRBJ1-1

CDR3nt: TGTGCCAGCAGCCCCGGCCAGGGGGGGCCGGGCAATCAGCCCCAGCATTTT
CDR3aa: CASSPGQGGPGNQPQHF
v_gene: TRBV6-1
abundance: -
d_gene: TRBD1
j_gene: TRBJ1-5

CDR3nt: TGTGCCAGCAGTCCACAAAATAGCAATCAGCCCCAGCATTTT
CDR3aa: CASSPQNSNQPQHF
v_gene: TRBV6-5
abundance: few
d_gene: -
j_gene: TRBJ1-5

CDR3nt: TGTGCCAGCAGTTACCCCCGGAGCTCTGGAAACACCATATATTTT
CDR3aa: CASSYPRSSGNTIYF
v_gene: TRBV6-6
abundance: few
d_gene: -
j_gene: TRBJ1-3

CDR3nt: TGTGCCAGCAGACCACTAGCTCACGGGGAGCTGTTTTTT
CDR3aa: CASRPLAHGELFF
v_gene: TRBV2
abundance: few
d_gene: -
j_gene: TRBJ2-2

CDR3nt: TGTGCCAGCAGTTACGGTCCGGGACACCAGAGAGCCTACGAGCAGTACTTC
CDR3aa: CASSYGPGHQRAYEQYF
v_gene: TRBV6-5
abundance: many
d_gene: -
j_gene: TRBJ2-7

CDR3nt: TGTGCCAGCAGCTTACGCGCGCTAGCGGCCCAAGAGACCCAGTACTTC
CDR3aa: CASSLRALAAQETQYF
v_gene: TRBV7-2
abundance: many
d_gene: TRBD2
j_gene: TRBJ2-5

CDR3nt: TGCGCCAGCAGCCAGGGGAGGGCTGTTACAGATACGCAGTATTTT
CDR3aa: CASSQGRAVTDTQYF
v_gene: TRBV4-3
abundance: many
d_gene: TRBD2
j_gene: TRBJ2-3

CDR3nt: TGCAGTGCTAGAGATCTCAGAACGGGATACAATGAGCAGTTCTTC
CDR3aa: CSARDLRTGYNEQFF
v_gene: TRBV20-1
abundance: many
d_gene: -
j_gene: TRBJ2-1

CDR3nt: TGCAGCGTTCCGACAGAATCGAACTCCTACGAGCAGTACTTC
CDR3aa: CSVPTESNSYEQYF
v_gene: TRBV29-1
abundance: few
d_gene: -
j_gene: TRBJ2-7

CDR3nt: TGCAGTGCGAGACCCCTTCCCAGCCGGTACAGGGGAGGGAACGAGCAGTACTTC
CDR3aa: CSARPLPSRYRGGNEQYF
v_gene: TRBV20-1
abundance: many
d_gene: -
j_gene: TRBJ2-7

CDR3nt: TGTGCCAGCAGCCAGAGACGGGGGTCCTACGAGCAGTACTTC
CDR3aa: CASSQRRGSYEQYF
v_gene: TRBV6-5
abundance: few
d_gene: -
j_gene: TRBJ2-7

CDR3nt: TGTGCCAGCAGCGCCCAGGGGGCTCTGGTTACAGATACGCAGTATTTT
CDR3aa: CASSAQGALVTDTQYF
v_gene: TRBV2
abundance: many
d_gene: TRBD1
j_gene: TRBJ2-3

CDR3nt: TGTGCCAGCAGCTTTCGGGGTAGCAATCAGCCCCAGCATTTT
CDR3aa: CASSFRGSNQPQHF
v_gene: TRBV7-9
abundance: few
d_gene: -
j_gene: TRBJ1-5

CDR3nt: TGCAGTGCTCGACTAGTCCTGAAAGAGACCCAGTACTTC
CDR3aa: CSARLVLKETQYF
v_gene: TRBV20-1
abundance: many
d_gene: -
j_gene: TRBJ2-5

CDR3nt: TGTGCCAGCAGTTTATCAGCGGGCGGGGGGGCCACTGAGCAGTTCTTC
CDR3aa: CASSLSAGGGATEQFF
v_gene: TRBV27
abundance: few
d_gene: TRBD2
j_gene: TRBJ2-1

CDR3nt: TGTTTAGAAGGGGGCGGGTCCCCAGATACGCAGTATTTT
CDR3aa: CLEGGGSPDTQYF
v_gene: TRBV12-3/TRBV12-4
abundance: -
d_gene: TRBD1
j_gene: TRBJ2-3

CDR3nt: TGTGCCATCAGTGAGATCCAGGAGGATACGCAGTATTTT
CDR3aa: CAISEIQEDTQYF
v_gene: TRBV10-3
abundance: many
d_gene: -
j_gene: TRBJ2-3

CDR3nt: TGCAGTGCTAGAGGACTGCCACCCACAGATACGCAGTATTTT
CDR3aa: CSARGLPPTDTQYF
v_gene: TRBV20-1
abundance: many
d_gene: -
j_gene: TRBJ2-3